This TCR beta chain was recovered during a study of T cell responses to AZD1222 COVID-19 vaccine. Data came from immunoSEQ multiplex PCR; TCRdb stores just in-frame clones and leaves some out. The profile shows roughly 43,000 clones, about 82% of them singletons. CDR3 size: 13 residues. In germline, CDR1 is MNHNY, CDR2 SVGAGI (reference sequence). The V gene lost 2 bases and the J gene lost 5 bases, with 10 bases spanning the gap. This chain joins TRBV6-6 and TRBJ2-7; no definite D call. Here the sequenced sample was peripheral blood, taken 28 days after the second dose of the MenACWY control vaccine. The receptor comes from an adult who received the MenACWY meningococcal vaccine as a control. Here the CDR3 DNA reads TGTGCCAGCAGTTACCCGAACTCACACGAGCAGTACTTC. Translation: CASSYPNSHEQYF.